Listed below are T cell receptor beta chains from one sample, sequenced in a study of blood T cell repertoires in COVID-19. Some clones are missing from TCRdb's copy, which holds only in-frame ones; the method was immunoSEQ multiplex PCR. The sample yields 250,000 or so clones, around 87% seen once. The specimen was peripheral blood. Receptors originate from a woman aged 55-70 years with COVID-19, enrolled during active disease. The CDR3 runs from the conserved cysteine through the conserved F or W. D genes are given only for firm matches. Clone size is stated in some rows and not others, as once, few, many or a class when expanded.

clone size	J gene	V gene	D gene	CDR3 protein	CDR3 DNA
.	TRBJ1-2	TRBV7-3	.	CASRRTGVYGYTF	TGTGCCAGCAGGCGGACGGGAGTTTATGGCTACACCTTC
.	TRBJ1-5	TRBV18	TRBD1	CASSRGTGSNQPQHF	TGTGCCAGCTCACGGGGGACAGGGAGCAATCAGCCCCAGCATTTT
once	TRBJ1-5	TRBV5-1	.	CASSLGPAGSNQPQHF	TGCGCCAGCAGCTTAGGCCCGGCAGGATCCAATCAGCCCCAGCATTTT
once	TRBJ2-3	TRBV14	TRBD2	CASSQQAGVTDTQYF	TGTGCCAGCAGCCAACAAGCGGGGGTCACAGATACGCAGTATTTT
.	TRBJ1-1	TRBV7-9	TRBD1	CASSTGGQGGTEAFF	TGTGCCAGCAGCACCGGGGGACAGGGAGGAACTGAAGCTTTCTTT
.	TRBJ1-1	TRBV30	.	CAWRFLRANTEAFF	TGTGCCTGGAGATTCCTCAGGGCGAACACTGAAGCTTTCTTT
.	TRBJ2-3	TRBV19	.	CASSNPTGPADTQYF	TGTGCCAGTAGCAACCCGACAGGCCCGGCGGATACGCAGTATTTT
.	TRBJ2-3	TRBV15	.	CATSREIKTRVSDTQYF	TGTGCCACCAGCAGAGAGATTAAGACTCGTGTGTCAGATACGCAGTATTTT
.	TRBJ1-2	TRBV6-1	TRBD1	CASSEQGVYGYTF	TGTGCCAGCAGTGAACAGGGGGTTTATGGCTACACCTTC
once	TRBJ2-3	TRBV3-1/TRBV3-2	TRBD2	CASRGLADTQYF	TGTGCCAGCCGTGGACTAGCAGATACGCAGTATTTT
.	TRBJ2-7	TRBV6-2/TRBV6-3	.	CASSWGGYEQYF	TGTGCCAGCAGTTGGGGCGGATACGAGCAGTACTTC
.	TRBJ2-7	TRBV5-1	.	CASSSTPTEEQYF	TGCGCCAGCAGCTCTACACCGACGGAGGAGCAGTACTTC
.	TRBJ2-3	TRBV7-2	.	CASSLATGDTQYF	TGTGCCAGCAGCTTGGCCACAGGGGATACGCAGTATTTT
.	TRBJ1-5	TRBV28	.	CASSSQGQPQHF	TGTGCCAGCAGTTCCCAGGGTCAGCCCCAGCATTTT
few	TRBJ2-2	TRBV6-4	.	CASRQELNTGELFF	TGTGCCAGCAGACAGGAGCTGAACACCGGGGAGCTGTTTTTT
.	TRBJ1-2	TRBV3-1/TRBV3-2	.	CASSQSPGENGYTF	TGTGCCAGCAGCCAGTCACCAGGGGAAAACGGCTACACCTTC
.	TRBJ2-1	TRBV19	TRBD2	CASTRGTSGIGEQFF	TGTGCCAGTACCAGGGGGACTAGCGGGATAGGTGAGCAGTTCTTC
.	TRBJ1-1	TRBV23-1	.	CASSQFQGSNTEAFF	TGCGCCAGCAGTCAATTTCAGGGGTCGAACACTGAAGCTTTCTTT
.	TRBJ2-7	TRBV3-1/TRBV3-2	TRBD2	CASSQHGSGIIYEQYF	TGTGCCAGCAGCCAACATGGTAGCGGGATTATTTACGAGCAGTACTTC
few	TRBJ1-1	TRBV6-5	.	CASRQTTGGVAFF	TGTGCCAGCCGACAGACCACGGGGGGAGTAGCTTTCTTT
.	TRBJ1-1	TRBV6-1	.	CASSEAEGYTEAFF	TGTGCCAGCAGTGAAGCCGAGGGTTACACTGAAGCTTTCTTT
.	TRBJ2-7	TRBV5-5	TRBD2	CASGTRGVDEQYF	TGTGCCAGCGGGACTAGGGGTGTCGACGAGCAGTACTTC
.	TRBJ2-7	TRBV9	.	CASSVAPGLSYEQYF	TGTGCCAGCAGCGTAGCACCGGGACTCTCCTACGAGCAGTACTTC
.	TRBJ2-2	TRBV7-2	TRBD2	CASNRPSGRVTGELFF	TGTGCCAGCAACCGCCCTAGCGGGAGAGTAACCGGGGAGCTGTTTTTT
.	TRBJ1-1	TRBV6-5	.	CASSSTRGTEAFF	TGTGCCAGCAGTTCAACCAGGGGCACTGAAGCTTTCTTT
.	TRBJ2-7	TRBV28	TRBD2	CASSFFGTSGSYEQYF	TGTGCCAGCAGTTTCTTTGGGACTAGCGGGAGCTACGAGCAGTACTTC
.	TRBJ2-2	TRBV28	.	CASSSLTLTGELFF	TGTGCCAGCAGTTCCCTCACCCTAACCGGGGAGCTGTTTTTT
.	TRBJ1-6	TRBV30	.	CAWSVSGNSPLHF	TGTGCCTGGAGTGTGTCGGGTAATTCACCCCTCCACTTT
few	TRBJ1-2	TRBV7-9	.	CASGETRGDNYGYTF	TGTGCCAGCGGCGAAACAAGAGGTGATAACTATGGCTACACCTTC
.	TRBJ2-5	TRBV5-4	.	CASSVSGGETQYF	TGTGCCAGCAGCGTCTCCGGAGGTGAGACCCAGTACTTC
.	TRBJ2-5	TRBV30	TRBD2	CAWSSESGRALSQETQYF	TGTGCCTGGAGCTCCGAGAGCGGGAGGGCCCTTTCTCAAGAGACCCAGTACTTC
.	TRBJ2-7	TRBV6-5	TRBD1	CASSPTGQVYEQYF	TGTGCCAGCAGCCCAACGGGACAGGTTTACGAGCAGTACTTC
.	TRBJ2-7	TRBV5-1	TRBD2	CASSSTSATYEQYF	TGCGCCAGCAGCTCCACTAGCGCCACCTACGAGCAGTACTTC
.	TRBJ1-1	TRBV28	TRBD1	CASSSVDRGPVNTEAFF	TGTGCCAGCAGTTCCGTCGACAGGGGGCCGGTGAACACTGAAGCTTTCTTT
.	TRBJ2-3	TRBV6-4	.	CASSETGGTQYF	TGTGCCAGCAGTGAGACAGGTGGTACGCAGTATTTT
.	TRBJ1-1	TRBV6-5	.	CASSKEGGYTEAFF	TGTGCCAGCAGTAAGGAGGGGGGGTACACTGAAGCTTTCTTT
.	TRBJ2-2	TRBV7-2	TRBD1	CASSPAGTGGAGGELFF	TGTGCCAGCAGCCCAGCCGGGACAGGGGGCGCTGGCGGGGAGCTGTTTTTT
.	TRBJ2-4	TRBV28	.	CASRPQGAGNIQYF	TGTGCCAGCAGACCACAAGGGGCCGGGAACATTCAGTACTTC
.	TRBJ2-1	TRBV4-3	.	CASSQDLKGSDEQFF	TGCGCCAGCAGCCAAGATCTAAAGGGGTCTGATGAGCAGTTCTTC
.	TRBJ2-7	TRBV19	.	CASSTAGWYEQYF	TGTGCCAGTAGTACTGCAGGGTGGTACGAGCAGTACTTC
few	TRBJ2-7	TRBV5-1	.	CASSLSEGTVYEQYF	TGCGCCAGCAGCTTGTCTGAGGGGACTGTCTACGAGCAGTACTTC